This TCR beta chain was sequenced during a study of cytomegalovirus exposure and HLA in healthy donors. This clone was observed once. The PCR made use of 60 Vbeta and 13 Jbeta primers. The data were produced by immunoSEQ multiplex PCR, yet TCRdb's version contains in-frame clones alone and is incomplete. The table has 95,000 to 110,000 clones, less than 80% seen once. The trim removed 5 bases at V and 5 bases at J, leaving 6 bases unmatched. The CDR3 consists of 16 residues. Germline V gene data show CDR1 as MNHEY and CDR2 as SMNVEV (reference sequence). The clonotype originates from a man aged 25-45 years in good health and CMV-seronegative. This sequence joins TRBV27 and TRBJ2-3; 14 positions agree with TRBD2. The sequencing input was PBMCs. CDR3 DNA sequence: TGTGCCAGCAGTCCGACTAGCGGGGGGGCCCAAGATACGCAGTATTTT. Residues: CASSPTSGGAQDTQYF.